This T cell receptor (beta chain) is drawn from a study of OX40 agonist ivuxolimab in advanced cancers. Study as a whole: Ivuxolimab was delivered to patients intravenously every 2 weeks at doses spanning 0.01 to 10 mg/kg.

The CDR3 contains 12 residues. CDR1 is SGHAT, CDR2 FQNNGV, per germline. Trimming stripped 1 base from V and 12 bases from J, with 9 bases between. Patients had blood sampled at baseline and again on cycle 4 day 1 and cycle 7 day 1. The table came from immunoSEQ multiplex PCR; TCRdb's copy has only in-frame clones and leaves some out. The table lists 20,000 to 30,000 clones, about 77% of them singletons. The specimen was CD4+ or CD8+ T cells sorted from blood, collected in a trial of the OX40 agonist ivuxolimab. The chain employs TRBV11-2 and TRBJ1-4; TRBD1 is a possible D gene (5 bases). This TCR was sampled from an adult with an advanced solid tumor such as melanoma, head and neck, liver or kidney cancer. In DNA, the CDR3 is TGTGCCAGCAGCTTAGCGGGGGGGGAACTGTTTTTT. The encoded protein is CASSLAGGELFF.